This T cell receptor beta chain was obtained from a study of response to subunit inactivated influenza vaccine. General study results and limits: That few new T cells are recruited by each seasonal influenza vaccination was the authors' suggestion.

Each CDR3 protein gets one entry after TCRdb re-called the RT-PCR reads with MiXCR. The sample records 550,000 to 600,000 distinct CDR3 sequences, approximately 12% being singletons. For this clonotype: Its antigen is as yet unknown.

Germline V gene lookup returns CDR1 DFQATT and CDR2 SNEGSKA (reference sequence). V was shortened by 0 bases and J by 10 bases, with 7 bases between the two germline ends. The CDR3 has 11 residues. This sequence joins TRBV20-1 and TRBJ1-5; unclear D gene. Here the sequenced sample was PBMCs from blood, taken on the day of vaccination. The receptor was derived from a man aged 50 or older who received an inactivated influenza vaccine. The CDR3: CSARDSIPQHF. CDR3 coding DNA: TGCAGTGCTAGAGATTCGATCCCCCAGCATTTT.